Sequencing of this TCR beta chain was carried out in a study of molecular identifiers for immune sequencing clone quantification. Worth noting for this clonotype: As yet, its antigen is unknown.

General study points: Among around 1 million naive cells, as was reported, spiked Jurkat TCR RNA from one cell was detectable. In CMV-specific effectors, clones above 20 copies held over 98% of molecules; naive, under 1%.

J lost 4 bases, V lost 5 bases, and 11 bases had no gene match. Germline values: CDR1 SEHNR, CDR2 FQNEAQ (reference sequence). There are 18 residues in the CDR3. With listed TCR primers and previously described methods, bulk TCR libraries were prepared. Each CDR3 protein gets one entry after TCRdb re-called the PCR reads with MiXCR. The sample includes about half a million distinct CDR3 sequences, around 23% of them seen just once. Sequenced: naive CD8+ T cells from blood, with Jurkat cell RNA spiked in. Subset described: FACS-sorted CD8+CD4-CCR7+CD45RA+ naive T cells. The chain has TRBV7-9 and TRBJ2-1, with 13 bases lining up with TRBD2. This receptor was identified in a human donor in good health. Some libraries in this study had Jurkat cell RNA spiked in. In DNA, the CDR3 is TGTGCCAGCAGCCACGGGACTAGCGGGACGACCCCTTACAATGAGCAGTTCTTC. It yields the protein CASSHGTSGTTPYNEQFF.